This TCR beta chain was sequenced in a study of T cells in Graves' hyperthyroidism and ophthalmopathy. A NOSPECS grade of at least 4, a Clinical Activity Score of at least 3 and duration under 3 months were recorded in ophthalmopathy patients. Any patient presenting with uncontrolled infection, other autoimmune disease, pregnancy or lactation was left out. This sample holds PBMCs from roughly 10 ml fresh peripheral blood. V shed 4 bases, J shed 3 bases, and the junction held 4 bases outside the gene matches. Germline loops: CDR1 KGHDR, CDR2 SFDVKD. The CDR3 consists of 15 residues. Amplification yielded TCR beta CDR3 regions, with RNA transcripts as the source. The HTBI primer set served for first-round RT-PCR of the TCR CDR3. TCRdb analysed the multiplex PCR reads with MiXCR anew, one entry per CDR3 protein. In the table there are approximately 600,000 distinct CDR3 sequences, about a fifth of which are singletons.

This sequence was found in a man aged 30 to 45 with Graves' ophthalmopathy. Input material: blood. V usage is TRBV24-1 and J usage is TRBJ2-2; 7 positions agree with TRBD1. In DNA, the CDR3 is TGTGCCACCAGTGACCGGGACAGATACACCGGGGAGCTGTTTTTT. It yields the protein CATSDRDRYTGELFF.